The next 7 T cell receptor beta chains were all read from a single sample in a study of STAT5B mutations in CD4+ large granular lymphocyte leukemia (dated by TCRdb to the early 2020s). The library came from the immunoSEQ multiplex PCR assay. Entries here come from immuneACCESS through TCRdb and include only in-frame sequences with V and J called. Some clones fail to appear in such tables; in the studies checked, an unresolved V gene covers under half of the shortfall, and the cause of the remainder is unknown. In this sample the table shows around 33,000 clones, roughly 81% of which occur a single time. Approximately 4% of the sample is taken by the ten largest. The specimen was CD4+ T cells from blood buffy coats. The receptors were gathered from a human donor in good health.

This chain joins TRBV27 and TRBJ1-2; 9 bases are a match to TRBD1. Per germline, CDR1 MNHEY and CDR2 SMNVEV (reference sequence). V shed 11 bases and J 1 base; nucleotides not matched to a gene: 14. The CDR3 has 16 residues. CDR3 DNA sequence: TGTGCCGCAGGAGGTTTGGACAGGGGTGTTAACTATGGCTACACCTTC. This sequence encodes CAAGGLDRGVNYGYTF.

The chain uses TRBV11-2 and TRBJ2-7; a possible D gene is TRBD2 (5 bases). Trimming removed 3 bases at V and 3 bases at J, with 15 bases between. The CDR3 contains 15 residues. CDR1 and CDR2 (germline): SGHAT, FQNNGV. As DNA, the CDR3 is TGTGCCAGCAGCTTTGGAGTGGGAGTCATCTACGAGCAGTACTTC. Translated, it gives CASSFGVGVIYEQYF. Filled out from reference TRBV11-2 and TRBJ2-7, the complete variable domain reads EAGVAQSPRYKIIEKRQSVAFWCNPISGHATLYWYQQILGQGPKLLIQFQNNGVVDDSQLPKDRFSAERLKGVDSTLKIQPAKLEDSAVYLCASSFGVGVIYEQYFGPGTRLTVT.

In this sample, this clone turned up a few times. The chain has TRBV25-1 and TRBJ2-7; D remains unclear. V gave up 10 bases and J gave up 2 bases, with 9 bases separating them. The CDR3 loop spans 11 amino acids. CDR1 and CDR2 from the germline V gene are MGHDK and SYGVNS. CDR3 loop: CANRAAYEQYF. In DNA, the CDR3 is TGTGCCAACCGGGCGGCCTACGAGCAGTACTTC.

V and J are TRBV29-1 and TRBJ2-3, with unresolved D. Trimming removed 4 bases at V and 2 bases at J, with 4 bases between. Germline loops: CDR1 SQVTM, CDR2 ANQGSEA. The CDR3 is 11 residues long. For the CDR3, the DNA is TGCAGCGTTGGCCTCACAGATACGCAGTATTTT. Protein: CSVGLTDTQYF.

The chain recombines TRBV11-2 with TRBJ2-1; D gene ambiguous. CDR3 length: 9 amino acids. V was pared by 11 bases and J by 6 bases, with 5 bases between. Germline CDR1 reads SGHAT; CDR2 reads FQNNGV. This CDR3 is CAWGNEQFF. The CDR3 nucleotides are TGTGCCTGGGGCAATGAGCAGTTCTTC.

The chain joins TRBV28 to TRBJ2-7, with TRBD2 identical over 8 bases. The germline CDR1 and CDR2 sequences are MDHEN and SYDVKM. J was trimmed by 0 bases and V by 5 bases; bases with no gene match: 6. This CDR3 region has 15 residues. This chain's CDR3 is CASSPHSGSSYEQYF. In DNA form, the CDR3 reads TGTGCCAGCAGTCCCCACAGCGGGAGCTCCTACGAGCAGTACTTC.

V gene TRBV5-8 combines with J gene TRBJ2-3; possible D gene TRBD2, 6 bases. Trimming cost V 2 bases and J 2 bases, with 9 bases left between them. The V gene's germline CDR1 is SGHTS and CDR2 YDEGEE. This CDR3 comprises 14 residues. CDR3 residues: CASSFLRDTDTQYF. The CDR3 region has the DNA TGTGCCAGCAGCTTTTTGCGGGACACAGATACGCAGTATTTT.